The present T cell receptor (beta chain) was sequenced within a study of human T cells and chemical hapten exposure. General observations from the study: Large CDR3 similarity clusters arose significantly more often from expanded TCRs than from controls.

The CDR3 loop spans 16 amino acids. CDR1 and CDR2 (germline): SEHNR, FQNEAQ (reference sequence). With 7 bases removed from V and 3 bases from J, the gap between germline ends came to 18 bases. A note on this clonotype: The antigen is not known. A much larger clone differs by one base, so this may be a read error.

Time point described: patch test 1, 2 weeks after DPC sensitization. Treatment here: therapeutic diphenylcyclopropenone sensitization with weekly scalp DPC. TCRdb ran MiXCR on the RACE reads and lists one entry per CDR3 protein. The sample shows approximately 80,000 distinct CDR3 sequences, about 10% of them seen only once. The J gene is TRBJ1-4, the V gene TRBV7-9; possible D gene TRBD1, 6 bases. Sample: whole blood, taken in connection with sensitization to the hapten diphenylcyclopropenone (DPC). The source is a woman aged 45-60 years with alopecia areata. Some clones in this sample may be carry-over from other donors' samples. The CDR3 loop reads CASNRPGAGANEKLFF. Written as DNA, the CDR3 is TGTGCCAGCAACCGCCCAGGGGCAGGGGCTAATGAAAAACTGTTTTTT.